This TCR beta chain was identified in a study of blood T cell repertoires in COVID-19. Study context: Samples of COVID-19 (acute and convalescent) were obtained from the United States, Italy and Spain. From T cells, B-cell-depleted T cells, or PBMCs came the material, which was cDNA or gDNA.

The table lists this clone with a count of one. The CDR3 runs 14 residues. Trimming stripped 3 bases from V and 0 bases from J, with 9 bases between. Germline values: CDR1 GTSNPN, CDR2 SVGIG (reference sequence). Authors' processing steps: By means of reference gene primer amplification, nucleated cell counts were estimated. Assay used: immunoSEQ multiplex PCR; TCRdb lists only in-frame clones, some missing. That table is the source of V, J and clone size, and D and trimming were worked out from the DNA. The profile shows fewer than 60,000 clones, nearly 90% of them singletons. This receptor was identified in an elderly man with active or convalescent COVID-19. The chain is built from TRBV30 and TRBJ1-5; D remains ambiguous. Sequencing used peripheral blood. The CDR3 DNA follows: TGTGCCTGGAGCCTCGGGGATAGCAATCAGCCCCAGCATTTT. Translated, it gives CAWSLGDSNQPQHF.